Listed here are 23 T cell receptor beta chains from one sample, sequenced in a study of CD8 T cells in ankylosing spondylitis. Study results and limitations: Ankylosing spondylitis blood seemed to carry a telltale TCR beta motif made of about 8 highly homologous variants.

The antigens these receptors bind are not known. TCRdb reanalysed the 5' RACE reads using MiXCR and keeps one entry per CDR3 protein. The profile shows about 500,000 distinct CDR3 sequences, more than 9.5% of them singletons. Sequenced: blood, either unsorted or a sorted T cell fraction (not recorded which). These receptors originate from a male donor with ankylosing spondylitis.

This clonotype has more than one count but fewer than ten. The chain recombines TRBV5-8 with TRBJ2-5; 11 bases map to TRBD2. The germline gives CDR1 SGHTS, CDR2 YDEGEE. V lost 4 bases, J lost 5 bases, and 7 bases stayed unmatched. CDR3 length: 15 amino acids. DNA for the CDR3: TGTGCCAGCAGCCCCGGGACTAGCGGAGAGGAGACCCAGTACTTC. Protein sequence: CASSPGTSGEETQYF.

This chain links TRBV6-1 with TRBJ1-5; the D is unclear. Germline loops: CDR1 MNHNS, CDR2 SASEGT. The V end lost 5 bases, the J end lost 3 bases, and 2 bases lay between the germline ends. CDR3 size: 11 residues. The CDR3 spells CASSTNQPQHF. In nucleotides, the CDR3 is TGTGCCAGCAGTACCAATCAGCCCCAGCATTTT.

This clonotype came up many times. The chain is built from TRBV12-3 or TRBV12-4 and TRBJ2-1; TRBD2 is a possible D gene (5 bases). With 10 bases removed from V and 1 base from J, the gap between germline ends came to 17 bases. The CDR3 runs to 15 residues. CDR3 nucleotides: TGTGCCACCCGAAGACTCCGGGGTTCCTACAATGAGCAGTTCTTC. As protein: CATRRLRGSYNEQFF.

This clonotype was counted at least ten times. One end of the junction is discordant with germline, which a read error may explain. CDR3 sequence reads: CASSFDRRNTEAFF. The CDR3, as DNA: TGCGCCAGCAGCTTTGACAGGCGGAACACTGAAGCTTTCTTT. The chain combines TRBV6-5 with TRBJ1-1, with a tentative D call TRBD1 (6 bases). The germline gives CDR1 MNHEY, CDR2 SVGAGI. This CDR3 spans 14 amino acids.

This clonotype was seen only a few times. This chain connects TRBV5-1 to TRBJ1-4; 9 bases align to TRBD1. Per the germline V gene, CDR1 is SGHRS and CDR2 is YFSETQ. The CDR3 length is 15 residues. The ends lost 2 bases at V and 4 bases at J; junction bases unmatched: 3. CDR3 sequence: CASSLQGARNEKLFF. The CDR3 DNA is TGCGCCAGCAGCTTACAGGGGGCTCGTAATGAAAAACTGTTTTTT.

This chain links TRBV2 with TRBJ2-3; tentatively, D is TRBD1 or TRBD2 (5 bases each). The ends were cut back, 8 bases at V and 2 bases at J, with 14 bases in the middle. CDR1 and CDR2 (germline): SNHLY, FYNNEI. This CDR3 has 14 amino acids. CDR3 coding DNA: TGTGCCAGCCGTGGGACGGTCCCCACAGATACGCAGTATTTT. Protein sequence: CASRGTVPTDTQYF.

This clonotype occurred a few times. V is TRBV7-6 and J is TRBJ1-5, with D tentatively TRBD1 (6 bases). Trimming pared 5 bases from V and 6 bases from J, leaving 14 bases between. Germline values: CDR1 SGHVS, CDR2 FNYEAQ. The CDR3 is 14 residues long. The CDR3 region is CASSPIEGVQPQHF. The CDR3 nucleotides are TGTGCCAGCAGCCCCATCGAGGGGGTTCAGCCCCAGCATTTT. The full variable domain, with the rest looked up from reference TRBV7-6 and TRBJ1-5, is GAGVSQSPRYKVTKRGQDVALRCDPISGHVSLYWYRQALGQGPEFLTYFNYEAQQDKSGLPNDRFSAERPEGSISTLTIQRTEQRDSAMYRCASSPIEGVQPQHFGDGTRLSIL.

J is TRBJ1-3 and V is TRBV7-9; D is uncertain. CDR3 length: 15 amino acids. From germline, CDR1 is SEHNR and CDR2 FQNEAQ (reference sequence). V was cut by 4 bases and J by 1 base, with 11 bases left in between. CDR3 coding DNA: TGTGCCAGCAGCTCCTCCCGGACGTCTGGAAACACCATATATTTT. Protein sequence: CASSSSRTSGNTIYF.

This clonotype was found many times. The chain links TRBV5-1 to TRBJ2-1; 9 bases are shared with TRBD2. Germline CDR1 reads SGHRS; CDR2 reads YFSETQ. CDR3 length equals 14 residues. Trimming removed 2 bases from V and 8 bases from J; junction bases left unmatched: 5. DNA of the CDR3: TGCGCCAGCAGCTTAGGCGGGAGGGCCGATGAGCAGTTCTTC. Its translation: CASSLGGRADEQFF.

This clonotype showed up just a few times. The chain has TRBV15 and TRBJ2-7; D gene ambiguous. CDR1 LNHNV and CDR2 YYDKDF come from the germline V gene (reference sequence). V was pared by 2 bases and J by 2 bases, with 4 bases between. The CDR3 runs 12 residues. This CDR3 is CATSRSTYEQYF. The CDR3 nucleotides read TGTGCCACCAGCAGATCTACCTACGAGCAGTACTTC.

The J gene is TRBJ2-4, the V gene TRBV2, with 8 bases identical to TRBD1. The CDR3 is 15 residues long. Germline trimming cut 2 bases from V and 2 bases from J; bases unmatched to any gene: 2. The germline V gene encodes CDR1 SNHLY and CDR2 FYNNEI. The CDR3 protein is CASSEQGASKNIQYF. The CDR3 region has the DNA TGTGCCAGCAGTGAACAGGGGGCGTCCAAAAACATTCAGTACTTC.

The chain joins TRBV24-1 to TRBJ2-6; D tentatively fits TRBD1 or TRBD2 (5 bases each). Germline CDR1 reads KGHDR; CDR2 reads SFDVKD. V was pared by 2 bases and J by 0 bases, with 10 bases between. The length of the CDR3 is 17 residues. This CDR3 reads CATSDYGGSSGANVLTF. Written as DNA, the CDR3 is TGTGCCACCAGTGATTATGGGGGTAGCTCTGGGGCCAACGTCCTGACTTTC.

This clonotype was detected a few times. The chain has TRBV12-3 or TRBV12-4 and TRBJ2-2; 12 bases agree with TRBD2. CDR3 length: 17 residues. J lost 1 base, V lost 6 bases, and 6 bases had no gene match. CDR3 in DNA: TGTGCCAGCAGCCATGGGGGACTAGCGGGGAACACCGGGGAGCTGTTTTTT. Its translation: CASSHGGLAGNTGELFF.

This chain connects TRBV11-2 to TRBJ2-2, with 9 nucleotides matching TRBD2. Losses at the gene ends were 5 bases for V and 2 bases for J; bases not matched to a gene: 6. The CDR3 loop spans 16 amino acids. Germline loops: CDR1 SGHAT, CDR2 FQNNGV. In nucleotides, the CDR3 is TGTGCCAGCAGCCAATGGACTAGCGCCAACACCGGGGAGCTGTTTTTT. Translating gives CASSQWTSANTGELFF.

This clonotype was counted many times. The chain links TRBV5-1 to TRBJ2-7, with 7 bases identical to TRBD2. The germline V gene has CDR1 SGHRS and CDR2 YFSETQ. The CDR3 sequence is 16 residues long. The ends lost 0 bases at V and 7 bases at J; junction bases unmatched: 13. The CDR3 is CASSLAGTTEVGEQYV. The CDR3 DNA follows: TGCGCCAGCAGCTTGGCCGGGACTACAGAAGTGGGAGAGCAGTACGTC.

This clonotype was seen a few times. V usage is TRBV7-9 and J usage is TRBJ2-1; D is undetermined. The length of the CDR3 is 15 residues. CDR1 and CDR2 (germline): SEHNR, FQNEAQ (reference sequence). Trimming took 5 bases from V and 2 from J, leaving 13 bases between them. The CDR3 nucleotides are TGTGCCAGCAGCGTAACAGCAAACCCCTACAATGAGCAGTTCTTC. Its translation is CASSVTANPYNEQFF.

A few counts support this clonotype. V gene TRBV7-2 combines with J gene TRBJ2-3; D unclear. This CDR3 region has 15 residues. Trimming shortened V by 3 bases and J by 3 bases, and 13 bases separated the two germline ends. Germline lookup yields CDR1 SGHTA and CDR2 FQGNSA. CDR3 residues: CASSFGLGRTDTQYF. CDR3 DNA: TGTGCCAGCAGCTTCGGGTTGGGCCGTACAGATACGCAGTATTTT.

This clonotype was observed many times. The chain uses TRBV6-5 and TRBJ2-1; D unclear. This CDR3 contains 15 residues. CDR1 is MNHEY and CDR2 is SVGAGI in the germline V gene. Deletions cut 2 bases from V and 2 bases from J, with 10 bases between. In DNA, the CDR3 is TGTGCCAGCAGTTACGAAGGGAACCCCTACAATGAGCAGTTCTTC. This codes for CASSYEGNPYNEQFF.

Turning to this clonotype: One end of the junction varies from germline; a read error may be responsible. The rearrangement links TRBV5-6 to TRBJ2-3; D possibly corresponds to TRBD2 (5 bases). Germline CDR1 reads SGHDT; CDR2 reads YYEEEE. The CDR3 is 14 residues long. In DNA, the CDR3 is TGTGTCAGCAGCTGGGCGGGTTTCACAGATACGCAGTATTTT. Translating it yields CVSSWAGFTDTQYF.

The chain carries TRBV20-1 and TRBJ2-2, with 13 bases identical to TRBD2. Losses at the gene ends were 6 bases for V and 4 bases for J; bases not matched to a gene: 14. The CDR3 sequence is 18 residues long. Germline loops: CDR1 DFQATT, CDR2 SNEGSKA (reference sequence). The CDR3 here is CSAQLAGGPSWSTGELFF. CDR3 in DNA: TGCAGTGCCCAACTAGCGGGAGGGCCCTCGTGGAGCACCGGGGAGCTGTTTTTT.

The chain couples TRBV20-1 to TRBJ1-4; D is unclear. V was cut by 4 bases and J by 3 bases, with 6 bases left in between. The CDR3 has 12 amino acids. Per germline, CDR1 DFQATT and CDR2 SNEGSKA (reference sequence). The CDR3 DNA reads as TGCAGTGCTAAAAAGGCTAATGAAAAACTGTTTTTT. It translates to CSAKKANEKLFF.

The J gene is TRBJ1-5, the V gene TRBV20-1; a weak D match, TRBD1 (5 bases). Germline V lookup: CDR1 DFQATT, CDR2 SNEGSKA (reference sequence). The germline V and J ends were trimmed by 4 bases and 5 bases, with 18 bases remaining between them. The CDR3 length is 15 residues. The CDR3 region has the DNA TGCAGTGCTAAAGGGGAGGGTTTTATGGATCAGCCCCAGCATTTT. Translating gives CSAKGEGFMDQPQHF.

This clonotype was seen at least ten times. V usage is TRBV29-1 and J usage is TRBJ1-1; D is uncertain. From germline, CDR1 is SQVTM and CDR2 ANQGSEA. Deletions cut 5 bases from V and 3 bases from J, with 16 bases between. The CDR3 is 14 residues long. CDR3 in amino acids: CSVIPRVRDTEAFF. As DNA, the CDR3 is TGCAGCGTTATTCCACGGGTGAGGGACACTGAAGCTTTCTTT. The whole variable domain, filled in from reference TRBV29-1 and TRBJ1-1, reads SAVISQKPSRDICQRGTSLTIQCQVDSQVTMMFWYRQQPGQSLTLIATANQGSEATYESGFVIDKFPISRPNLTFSTLTVSNMSPEDSSIYLCSVIPRVRDTEAFFGQGTRLTVV.